The 24 T cell receptor beta chains below were found in one sample sequenced in a study of cytomegalovirus exposure and HLA in healthy donors. 60 Vbeta and 13 Jbeta primers were used in PCR. Measured with immunoSEQ multiplex PCR; TCRdb has only the in-frame clones, and not every one. The sample yields roughly 300,000 clones, 86% seen once. The sequenced material came from PBMCs. The receptors stem from a man aged 40-49 years in good health and CMV-seropositive.

The rearrangement joins TRBV28 to TRBJ1-2, with TRBD1 identical over 7 bases. The junction had 6 bases not matched to a gene; V was cut back by 1 base and J by 4 bases. CDR1 and CDR2 (germline): MDHEN, SYDVKM. This CDR3 contains 15 residues. CDR3 in DNA: TGTGCCAGCAGTTTATATACAGGGGATATCTATGGCTACACCTTC. Translation gives CASSLYTGDIYGYTF.

The chain links TRBV27 to TRBJ2-1; possible D gene TRBD1, 7 bases. The V and J ends lost 3 bases and 9 bases respectively, with 12 bases between them. Germline V lookup: CDR1 MNHEY, CDR2 SMNVEV (reference sequence). This CDR3 has 13 amino acids. The CDR3 DNA reads TGTGCCAGCAGTTTTAACAGGGGAGGTGAGCAGTTCTTC. The encoded protein is CASSFNRGGEQFF.

This clone has only a few counts. The genes are TRBV6-5 and TRBJ1-1; D unclear. Looked up from germline, CDR1 is MNHEY and CDR2 is SVGAGI. V lost 6 bases and J lost 0, with 5 bases in between. CDR3 length equals 12 residues. In DNA form, the CDR3 reads TGTGCCAGCAGAACAGTGAACACTGAAGCTTTCTTT. Its translation is CASRTVNTEAFF.

The chain couples TRBV4-1 to TRBJ2-2; the match to TRBD2 covers 10 bases. The V gene's germline CDR1 is MGHRA and CDR2 YSYEKL. The CDR3 has 17 amino acids. Trimming took 5 bases from V and 2 from J; bases not matched to a gene: 8. Here the CDR3 reads CASSSRLAGANTGELFF. Written as DNA, the CDR3 is TGCGCCAGCAGCTCCCGCCTAGCGGGAGCAAACACCGGGGAGCTGTTTTTT.

The chain's CDR3 is CASSYRPVSYEQYF. The CDR3 nucleotides read TGTGCCAGCAGTTACCGTCCAGTCTCCTACGAGCAGTACTTC. The chain joins TRBV6-5 to TRBJ2-7; D ambiguous. V was cut by 2 bases and J by 0 bases, with 8 bases left in between. Germline lookup yields CDR1 MNHEY and CDR2 SVGAGI. The CDR3 length is 14 residues.

V and J are TRBV28 and TRBJ1-6; 8 bases agree with TRBD1. V lost 3 bases to trimming and J lost 0 bases; unmatched junction nucleotides: 10. Germline V gives CDR1 MDHEN, CDR2 SYDVKM. This CDR3 has 19 amino acids. The chain's CDR3 is CASSFGDRGSLSYNSPLHF. CDR3 bases: TGTGCCAGCAGTTTCGGTGACAGGGGAAGTCTCTCCTATAATTCACCCCTCCACTTT. Using reference TRBV28 and TRBJ1-6 for the parts outside the CDR3, the full variable domain is DVKVTQSSRYLVKRTGEKVFLECVQDMDHENMFWYRQDPGLGLRLIYFSYDVKMKEKGDIPEGYSVSREKKERFSLILESASTNQTSMYLCASSFGDRGSLSYNSPLHFGNGTRLTVT.

The J gene is TRBJ2-5, the V gene TRBV27, with 12 bases identical to TRBD2. Trimming at V came to 6 bases and at J to 3 bases, leaving 8 bases not matched to a gene. The CDR3 length is 16 residues. From germline, CDR1 is MNHEY and CDR2 SMNVEV (reference sequence). DNA of the CDR3: TGTGCCAGCAGACCTTATCTAGCGGGAGGGAAAGAGACCCAGTACTTC. Its translation: CASRPYLAGGKETQYF.

The chain employs TRBV15 and TRBJ2-7; possible D gene TRBD1, 6 bases. This CDR3 has 16 residues. The V and J ends lost 3 bases and 3 bases respectively, with 18 bases between them. CDR1 LNHNV and CDR2 YYDKDF come from the germline V gene (reference sequence). CDR3 residues: CATSRDLLGHSYEQYF. CDR3 DNA: TGTGCCACCAGCAGGGACCTGTTGGGACACAGCTACGAGCAGTACTTC.

V and J are TRBV9 and TRBJ1-5; D is undetermined. V lost 0 bases to trimming and J lost 0 bases, with 7 bases between them. CDR3 length: 15 residues. CDR1 is SGDLS and CDR2 is YYNGEE in the germline V gene. The CDR3 nucleotides read TGTGCCAGCAGCGTAGGACATAATAGCAATCAGCCCCAGCATTTT. Protein sequence: CASSVGHNSNQPQHF.

The J gene is TRBJ1-1, the V gene TRBV29-1; 9 nucleotides line up with TRBD1. V shed 4 bases, J shed 4 bases, and the junction held 4 bases outside the gene matches. Per germline, CDR1 SQVTM and CDR2 ANQGSEA. The length of the CDR3 is 13 residues. CDR3 in DNA: TGCAGCGTTGCGGCGACAGGGGGCACTGAAGCTTTCTTT. It translates to CSVAATGGTEAFF.

This clone is a singleton in its sample. J is TRBJ2-3 and V is TRBV28, with 13 bases aligning to TRBD2. V shed 6 bases and J 4 bases; nucleotides not matched to a gene: 7. CDR3 length: 16 amino acids. Germline loops: CDR1 MDHEN, CDR2 SYDVKM. CDR3 in DNA: TGTGCCAGCAGAGGACTAGCGGGAGAAGTACCAGATACGCAGTATTTT. It codes for CASRGLAGEVPDTQYF.

The V call is TRBV10-3, the J call TRBJ2-2; 8 nucleotides align to TRBD1. With 6 bases clipped from V and 1 base from J, the junction kept 4 bases outside the gene matches. The CDR3 has 15 amino acids. Germline V gives CDR1 ENHRY, CDR2 SYGVKD. CDR3 sequence (DNA): TGTGCCATCAGATTGGGACAGGTGAACACCGGGGAGCTGTTTTTT. This translates into CAIRLGQVNTGELFF.

V usage is TRBV5-8 and J usage is TRBJ2-3, with D perhaps matching TRBD2 (6 bases). The CDR3 totals 15 residues. V gave up 1 base and J gave up 4 bases, with 13 bases separating them. Germline assignment: CDR1 SGHTS and CDR2 YDEGEE. The DNA for the CDR3 is TGTGCCAGCAGCTTGAGGGCGGAGGGGCCAGATACGCAGTATTTT. This sequence encodes CASSLRAEGPDTQYF.

This rearrangement joins TRBV19 to TRBJ2-1, with D possibly matching TRBD2 (6 bases). The ends were cut back, 1 base at V and 2 bases at J, with 9 bases in the middle. CDR1 and CDR2 from the germline V gene are LNHDA and SQIVND (reference sequence). This CDR3 has 15 residues. CDR3 in amino acids: CASSIGGLTYNEQFF. The CDR3 DNA reads TGTGCCAGTAGTATAGGGGGACTGACCTACAATGAGCAGTTCTTC.

This clone showed up just a few times. The CDR3 protein is CASSPPSVSAIGNTIYF. DNA of the CDR3: TGTGCCAGCTCACCACCGTCCGTTAGTGCTATTGGAAACACCATATATTTT. The rearrangement uses TRBV18 and TRBJ1-3; D is ambiguous. This CDR3 region has 17 residues. Trimming took off 0 bases at V and 3 bases at J, with 15 bases between the two ends. In germline, CDR1 is KGHSH, CDR2 LQKENI.

The chain uses TRBV7-8 and TRBJ2-5; 14 bases are shared with TRBD2. CDR1 is SGHVS and CDR2 is FQNEAQ in the germline V gene. This CDR3 is built from 16 residues. Trimming at V came to 7 bases and at J to 5 bases, leaving 9 bases not matched to a gene. DNA of the CDR3: TGTGCCAGCATACAAGGACTAGCGGGAGGAGCGGAGACCCAGTACTTC. Translating gives CASIQGLAGGAETQYF.

This rearrangement joins TRBV4-2 to TRBJ1-1; D may be TRBD1 (5 bases). The CDR3 consists of 13 residues. V lost 1 base, J lost 6 bases, and 9 bases lay in between. The germline gives CDR1 LGHNA, CDR2 YNFKEQ. CDR3 region: CASSQGGGAEAFF. CDR3 sequence (DNA): TGTGCCAGCAGCCAAGGGGGGGGTGCTGAAGCTTTCTTT.

This clone was seen a single time. The chain uses TRBV13 and TRBJ2-7, with D unclear. V dropped 0 bases and J dropped 2 bases, with 14 bases sitting between them. This CDR3 is built from 16 residues. The germline V gene encodes CDR1 PRHDT and CDR2 FYEKMQ (reference sequence). The CDR3 DNA is TGTGCCAGCAGCTTAGGCCCCCCAGGCCGGACCTACGAGCAGTACTTC. Amino acids: CASSLGPPGRTYEQYF.

The CDR3: CASSLAGTDTEAFF. For the CDR3, the DNA is TGTGCCAGCAGCTTAGCGGGTACAGATACCGAAGCTTTCTTT. This sequence joins TRBV7-9 and TRBJ1-1; no reliable D call. Germline-derived CDR1 and CDR2 are SEHNR and FQNEAQ (reference sequence). Trimming cost V 0 bases and J 8 bases, with 13 bases left between them. This CDR3 spans 14 amino acids.

This chain connects TRBV2 to TRBJ2-2, with a possible D match to TRBD2 (5 bases). CDR3 size: 13 residues. Trimming pared 1 base from V and 6 bases from J, leaving 6 bases between. Per germline, CDR1 SNHLY and CDR2 FYNNEI. This chain's CDR3 is CASSEVGAGELFF. Written as DNA, the CDR3 is TGTGCCAGCAGTGAAGTCGGGGCCGGGGAGCTGTTTTTT.

The chain recombines TRBV7-9 with TRBJ2-1; D remains ambiguous. Germline values: CDR1 SEHNR, CDR2 FQNEAQ (reference sequence). V lost 0 bases, J lost 8 bases, and 11 bases lay in between. The CDR3 has 14 amino acids. CDR3 in amino acids: CASSLALSTDEQFF. CDR3 bases: TGTGCCAGCAGCTTAGCACTGAGTACCGATGAGCAGTTCTTC. The complete variable domain, with remaining parts taken from reference TRBV7-9 and TRBJ2-1, reads DTGVSQNPRHKITKRGQNVTFRCDPISEHNRLYWYRQTLGQGPEFLTYFQNEAQLEKSRLLSDRFSAERPKGSFSTLEIQRTEQGDSAMYLCASSLALSTDEQFFGPGTRLTVL.

The chain has TRBV6-5 and TRBJ2-7; 10 bases are a match to TRBD1. V trimming: 6 bases; J trimming: 1 base; junction bases outside the gene matches: 6. CDR1 and CDR2 from the germline V gene are MNHEY and SVGAGI. The CDR3 extends over 15 amino acids. Here the CDR3 reads CASSSWTGGSYEQYF. The CDR3 region has the DNA TGTGCCAGCAGCTCCTGGACAGGGGGGTCCTACGAGCAGTACTTC.

The rearrangement uses TRBV28 and TRBJ1-4; 9 nucleotides match TRBD1. The CDR3 spans 16 residues. CDR1 is MDHEN and CDR2 is SYDVKM in the germline V gene. V lost 4 bases to trimming and J lost 3 bases; unmatched junction nucleotides: 6. CDR3 coding DNA: TGTGCCAGCAGTTCACAGGGGGCGGGTGCTAATGAAAAACTGTTTTTT. As protein: CASSSQGAGANEKLFF.

The V gene is TRBV6-5, the J gene TRBJ1-5; TRBD1 matches at 11 bases. The V segment lost 0 bases and the J segment 7 bases; nucleotides outside the gene matches: 2. The CDR3 runs to 15 residues. The germline CDR1 and CDR2 sequences are MNHEY and SVGAGI. CDR3 DNA sequence: TGTGCCAGCAGTTACTCTGGGACAGGGGGACAGCCCCAGCATTTT. As protein: CASSYSGTGGQPQHF.